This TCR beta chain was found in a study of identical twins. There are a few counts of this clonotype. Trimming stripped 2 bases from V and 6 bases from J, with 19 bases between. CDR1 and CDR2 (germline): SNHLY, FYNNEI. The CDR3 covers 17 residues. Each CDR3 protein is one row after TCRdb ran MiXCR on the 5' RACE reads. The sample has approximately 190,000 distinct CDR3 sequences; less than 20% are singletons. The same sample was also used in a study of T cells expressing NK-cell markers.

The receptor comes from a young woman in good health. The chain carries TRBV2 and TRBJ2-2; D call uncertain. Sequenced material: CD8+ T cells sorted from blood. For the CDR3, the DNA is TGTGCCAGCAGTGAACAATCCTGGCCCTCCTTATCCGGGGAGCTGTTTTTT. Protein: CASSEQSWPSLSGELFF.